The rows below give T cell receptor beta chains drawn from one sample of a study of shared T cell receptors in the human thymus. Data came from immunoSEQ multiplex PCR; TCRdb stores just in-frame clones and leaves some out. Of 540,000 or so clones in the sample, about 84% were seen once. These data also featured in a second study, about human thymus T cells.

Sequences were obtained from thymocytes. These receptors were taken from a boy under three years old with a congenital heart defect. Each CDR3 is given with its conserved first and last residue. Each record gives: CDR3 length, D gene, J gene, V gene, clone size, CDR3 protein, CDR3 DNA. A D gene is named only where the DNA matches it firmly. Clone size is stated in some rows and not others, as once, few, many or a class when expanded.

17	.	TRBJ2-3	TRBV5-1	once	CASSLFSVLSLPDTQYF	TGCGCCAGCAGCTTGTTTTCGGTTTTGTCTCTCCCGGATACGCAGTATTTT
16	.	TRBJ1-3	TRBV19	.	CASSIGGDNSGNTIYF	TGTGCCAGTAGTATAGGTGGGGACAACTCTGGAAACACCATATATTTT
14	TRBD2	TRBJ2-1	TRBV29-1	.	CSVVLLAGYNEQFF	TGCAGCGTTGTTTTACTAGCGGGGTACAATGAGCAGTTCTTC
15	TRBD2	TRBJ2-1	TRBV5-8	few	CASKVGTSSYNEQFF	TGTGCCAGCAAGGTGGGGACTAGCTCCTACAATGAGCAGTTCTTC
14	.	TRBJ2-4	TRBV7-9	.	CASSEFLAKNIQYF	TGTGCCAGCTCGGAGTTCCTAGCCAAAAACATTCAGTACTTC
15	.	TRBJ2-7	TRBV28	.	CASSLPHGLPYEQYF	TGTGCCAGCAGTTTGCCCCACGGACTCCCCTACGAGCAGTACTTC
14	.	TRBJ2-7	TRBV4-1	.	CASSQASSSYEQYF	TGCGCCAGCAGCCAAGCGTCTTCCTCCTACGAGCAGTACTTC
13	.	TRBJ1-1	TRBV27	.	CASRSDSDTEAFF	TGTGCCAGCAGATCGGACAGTGACACTGAAGCTTTCTTT
15	TRBD1	TRBJ1-2	TRBV29-1	.	CMGRNRTGENYGYTF	TGCATGGGCAGAAATAGGACAGGGGAAAACTATGGCTACACCTTC
14	.	TRBJ2-7	TRBV5-1	.	CASSLPGAPYEQYF	TGCGCCAGCAGCCTCCCAGGGGCCCCCTACGAGCAGTACTTC
16	.	TRBJ2-1	TRBV19	.	CASSIVPTAPTNEQFF	TGTGCCAGTAGTATAGTCCCCACAGCCCCAACCAATGAGCAGTTCTTC
21	TRBD2	TRBJ2-2	TRBV4-2	.	CASSQDARWTSGQFGTGELFF	TGTGCCAGCAGCCAAGACGCGCGCTGGACTAGCGGGCAATTTGGCACCGGGGAGCTGTTTTTT
15	TRBD1	TRBJ2-4	TRBV5-1	.	CASSLASGQKNIQYF	TGCGCCAGCAGCTTGGCGTCGGGACAGAAAAACATTCAGTACTTC
11	TRBD2	TRBJ2-7	TRBV6-1	.	CASSGSGGRYF	TGTGCCAGCAGTGGCAGCGGGGGTCGGTACTTC
14	TRBD1	TRBJ1-1	TRBV4-1	few	CASSHGQGDKNAFF	TGCGCCAGCAGCCACGGACAGGGGGACAAGAATGCTTTCTTT
18	.	TRBJ2-2	TRBV7-7	.	CASSLAHVNTANTGELFF	TGTGCCAGCAGCTTAGCGCATGTCAACACCGCGAACACCGGGGAGCTGTTTTTT
16	TRBD2	TRBJ2-3	TRBV29-1	few	CSVEDGLAGGTDTQYF	TGCAGCGTTGAAGATGGCCTAGCGGGGGGCACAGATACGCAGTATTTT
14	.	TRBJ2-7	TRBV6-6	.	CASSPEGGCYEQYF	TGTGCCAGCAGCCCCGAGGGCGGGTGTTACGAGCAGTACTTC
15	TRBD1	TRBJ2-1	TRBV5-1	.	CASSGPRDRGSEQFF	TGCGCCAGCAGCGGGCCCCGGGACAGGGGGAGTGAGCAGTTCTTC
16	TRBD1	TRBJ2-2	TRBV7-4	.	CASSKGQGWDTGELFF	TGTGCCAGCAGCAAGGGACAGGGTTGGGACACCGGGGAGCTGTTTTTT
12	.	TRBJ1-1	TRBV6-4	.	CASRNVGGSAFF	TGTGCCAGCAGAAACGTGGGGGGATCAGCTTTCTTT
17	TRBD1	TRBJ1-4	TRBV5-4	once	CASSLGGTGGINEKLFF	TGTGCCAGCAGCTTGGGGGGGACAGGGGGAATTAATGAAAAACTGTTTTTT
11	.	TRBJ1-2	TRBV2	.	CASSLGDGYTF	TGTGCCAGCAGTTTGGGAGATGGCTACACCTTC
18	TRBD1	TRBJ1-3	TRBV7-8	.	CASSSDILSGGSGNTIYF	TGTGCCAGCAGCTCAGACATACTCTCAGGGGGATCTGGAAACACCATATATTTT
16	TRBD2	TRBJ2-3	TRBV6-4	.	CASSDSTSGSPDTQYF	TGTGCCAGCAGTGACTCGACTAGCGGGAGCCCAGATACGCAGTATTTT
15	.	TRBJ1-1	TRBV5-1	.	CASSLAGRAGTEAFF	TGCGCCAGCAGCTTGGCCGGCAGGGCAGGGACTGAAGCTTTCTTT
14	.	TRBJ2-7	TRBV18	few	CASSPPGRAYEQYF	TGTGCCAGCTCACCACCGGGCAGAGCCTACGAGCAGTACTTC
19	TRBD2	TRBJ2-2	TRBV4-3	once	CASSQQLAGGPGNTGELFF	TGCGCCAGCAGCCAGCAACTAGCGGGAGGGCCCGGAAACACCGGGGAGCTGTTTTTT
18	TRBD2	TRBJ2-5	TRBV27	.	CASSLSPGLAGVGETQYF	TGTGCCAGCAGTTTATCCCCCGGACTAGCGGGAGTAGGGGAGACCCAGTACTTC
19	.	TRBJ1-1	TRBV4-2	.	CASSFVPASREDMNTEAFF	TGTGCCAGCAGCTTCGTACCTGCAAGCAGGGAAGACATGAACACTGAAGCTTTCTTT
15	TRBD1	TRBJ2-7	TRBV10-1	.	CASSQDRGLENEQYF	TGCGCCAGCAGTCAGGACAGGGGGCTCGAGAACGAGCAGTACTTC
16	.	TRBJ2-7	TRBV28	.	CASSHHYPRSSYEQYF	TGTGCCAGCAGCCACCACTACCCTAGGAGCTCCTACGAGCAGTACTTC
15	.	TRBJ1-4	TRBV5-1	.	CASSLNGGGNEKLFF	TGCGCCAGCAGCTTGAACGGGGGGGGTAATGAAAAACTGTTTTTT
17	TRBD1	TRBJ2-7	TRBV12-5	.	CASGLSPGDRSHHEQYF	TGTGCTAGTGGTTTGTCTCCGGGGGACAGGTCCCACCACGAGCAGTACTTC
14	TRBD1	TRBJ2-7	TRBV6-5	few	CASSERVGGREQYF	TGTGCCAGCAGTGAACGGGTAGGGGGCCGGGAGCAGTACTTC
11	TRBD2	TRBJ2-7	TRBV30	.	CAWRGTKEEYF	TGTGCCTGGAGGGGGACTAAGGAGGAGTACTTC
15	.	TRBJ2-7	TRBV4-3	once	CASSQETGSLGEQYF	TGCGCCAGCAGCCAAGAAACGGGGTCACTAGGCGAGCAGTACTTC
15	TRBD2	TRBJ2-1	TRBV7-2	.	CASSLPSAGHNEQFF	TGTGCCAGCAGCTTGCCCTCAGCGGGACACAATGAGCAGTTCTTC
16	.	TRBJ1-2	TRBV4-3	few	CASSQGVDSNNYGYTF	TGCGCCAGCAGCCAAGGGGTGGACAGCAATAACTATGGCTACACCTTC
12	.	TRBJ1-1	TRBV14	few	CASSPSRLEAFF	TGTGCCAGCAGCCCGTCGCGGCTTGAAGCTTTCTTT
14	.	TRBJ2-7	TRBV7-2	.	CASSFIQDGYEQYF	TGTGCCAGCAGCTTCATACAGGATGGCTACGAGCAGTACTTC
15	TRBD1	TRBJ2-1	TRBV28	.	CASRLRDRGSNEQFF	TGTGCCAGCAGGCTTAGGGACAGGGGCTCCAATGAGCAGTTCTTC
13	TRBD2	TRBJ2-7	TRBV27	.	CASKFLAAYEQYF	TGTGCCAGCAAATTCCTAGCGGCCTACGAGCAGTACTTC
16	TRBD1	TRBJ1-1	TRBV10-3	.	CAIREPGQGSNTEAFF	TGTGCCATCAGAGAACCGGGACAGGGATCGAACACTGAAGCTTTCTTT
13	.	TRBJ1-4	TRBV9	.	CASSVKEGEKLFF	TGTGCCAGCAGCGTAAAGGAGGGGGAAAAACTGTTTTTT